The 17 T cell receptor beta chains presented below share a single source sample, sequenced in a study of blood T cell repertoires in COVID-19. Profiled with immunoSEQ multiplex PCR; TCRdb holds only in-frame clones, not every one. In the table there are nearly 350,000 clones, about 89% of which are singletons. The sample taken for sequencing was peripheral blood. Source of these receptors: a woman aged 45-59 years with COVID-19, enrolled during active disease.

CDR3 loop: CASARQAVMNTEAFF. The CDR3 DNA sequence: TGTGCCAGTGCTAGACAGGCAGTCATGAACACTGAAGCTTTCTTT. The chain employs TRBV19 and TRBJ1-1, with D perhaps matching TRBD1 (6 bases). Germline CDR1 is LNHDA and CDR2 is SQIVND (reference sequence). The CDR3 length is 15 residues. The V and J ends lost 8 bases and 0 bases respectively, with 16 bases between them.

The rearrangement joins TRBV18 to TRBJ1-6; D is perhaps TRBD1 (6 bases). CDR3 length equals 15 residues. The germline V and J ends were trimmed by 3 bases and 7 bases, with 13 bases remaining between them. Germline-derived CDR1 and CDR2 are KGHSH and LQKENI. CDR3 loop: CASSPDTGRNSPLHF. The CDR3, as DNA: TGTGCCAGCTCACCCGACACAGGGAGAAATTCACCCCTCCACTTT.

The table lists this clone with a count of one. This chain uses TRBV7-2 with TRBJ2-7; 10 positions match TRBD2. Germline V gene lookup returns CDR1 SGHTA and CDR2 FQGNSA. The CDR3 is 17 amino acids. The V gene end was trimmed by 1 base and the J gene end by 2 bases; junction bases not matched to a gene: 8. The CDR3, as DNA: TGTGCCAGCAGCTTAGGTCAAGGGAGCGGGAGGGCCTACGAGCAGTACTTC. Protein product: CASSLGQGSGRAYEQYF.

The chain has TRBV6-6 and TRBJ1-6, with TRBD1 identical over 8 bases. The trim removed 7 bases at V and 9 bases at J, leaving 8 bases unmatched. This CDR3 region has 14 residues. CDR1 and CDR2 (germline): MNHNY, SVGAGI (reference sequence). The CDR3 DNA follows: TGTGCCAGCAAAAACGGACAGGGAAGTTCACCCCTCCACTTT. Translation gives CASKNGQGSSPLHF.

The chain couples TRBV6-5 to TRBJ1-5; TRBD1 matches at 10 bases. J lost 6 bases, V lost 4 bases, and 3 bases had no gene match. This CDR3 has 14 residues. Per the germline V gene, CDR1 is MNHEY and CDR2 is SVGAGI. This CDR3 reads CASSWDRGSQPQHF. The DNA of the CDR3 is TGTGCCAGCAGTTGGGACAGGGGTAGTCAGCCCCAGCATTTT.

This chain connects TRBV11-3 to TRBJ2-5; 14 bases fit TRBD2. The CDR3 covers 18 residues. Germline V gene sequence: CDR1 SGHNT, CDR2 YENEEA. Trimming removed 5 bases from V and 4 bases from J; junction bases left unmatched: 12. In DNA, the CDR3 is TGTGCCAGCAGCCGGCCGGGACTAGCGGGAGATCTTTCAGAGACCCAGTACTTC. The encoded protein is CASSRPGLAGDLSETQYF.

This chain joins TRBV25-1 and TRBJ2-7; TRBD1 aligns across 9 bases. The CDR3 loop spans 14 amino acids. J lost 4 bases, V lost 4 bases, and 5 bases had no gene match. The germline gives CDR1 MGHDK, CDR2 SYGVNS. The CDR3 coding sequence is TGTGCCAGCAGTGCCCGGGACAGGGATTACGAGCAGTACTTC. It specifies CASSARDRDYEQYF.

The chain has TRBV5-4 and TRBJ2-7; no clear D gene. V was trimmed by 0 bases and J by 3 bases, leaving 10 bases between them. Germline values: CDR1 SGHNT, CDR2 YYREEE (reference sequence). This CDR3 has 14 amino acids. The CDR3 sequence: CASSLGGSNYEQYF. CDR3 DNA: TGTGCCAGCAGCTTGGGAGGCTCGAACTACGAGCAGTACTTC.

Written as DNA, the CDR3 is TGTGCCAGCAGCCCCGGGACTAGCTCCCGAAAGGGCATTCAGTACTTC. It specifies CASSPGTSSRKGIQYF. The chain recombines TRBV3-1 (or the pseudogene TRBV3-2) with TRBJ2-4, with 9 bases aligning to TRBD2. CDR1 is LGHDT and CDR2 is YNNKEL in the germline V gene (reference sequence). J gave up 9 bases and V 4 bases, and 13 bases lay outside the gene matches. The CDR3 loop spans 16 amino acids.

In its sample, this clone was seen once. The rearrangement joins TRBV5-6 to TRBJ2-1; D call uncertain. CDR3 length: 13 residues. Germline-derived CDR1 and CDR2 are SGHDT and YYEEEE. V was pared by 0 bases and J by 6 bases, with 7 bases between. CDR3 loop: CASSLELSNEQFF. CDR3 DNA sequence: TGTGCCAGCAGCTTGGAGTTGAGCAATGAGCAGTTCTTC.

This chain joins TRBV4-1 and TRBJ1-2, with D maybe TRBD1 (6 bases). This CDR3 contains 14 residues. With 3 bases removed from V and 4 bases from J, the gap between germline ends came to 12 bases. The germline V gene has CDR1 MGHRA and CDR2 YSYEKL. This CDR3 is CASSQQTGTYGYTF. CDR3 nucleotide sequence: TGCGCCAGCAGCCAGCAGACAGGAACCTATGGCTACACCTTC.

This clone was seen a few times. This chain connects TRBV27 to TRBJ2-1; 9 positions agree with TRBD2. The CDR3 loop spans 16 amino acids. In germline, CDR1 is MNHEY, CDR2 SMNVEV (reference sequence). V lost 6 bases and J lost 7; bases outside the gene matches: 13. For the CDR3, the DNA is TGTGCCAGCAGACCAGTAGCGGGAGTGGGAAAAAATGAGCAGTTCTTC. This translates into CASRPVAGVGKNEQFF.

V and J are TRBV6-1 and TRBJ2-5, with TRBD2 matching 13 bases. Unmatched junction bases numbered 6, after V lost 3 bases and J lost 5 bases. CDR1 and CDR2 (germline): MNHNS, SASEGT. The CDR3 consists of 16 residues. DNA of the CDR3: TGTGCCAGCAGTGATCCGGGACTAGCGGGGATGGAGACCCAGTACTTC. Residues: CASSDPGLAGMETQYF.

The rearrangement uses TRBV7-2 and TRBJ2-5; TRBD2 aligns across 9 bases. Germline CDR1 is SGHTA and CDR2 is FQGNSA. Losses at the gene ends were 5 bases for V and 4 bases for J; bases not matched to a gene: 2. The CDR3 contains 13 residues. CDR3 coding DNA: TGTGCCAGCAGCCTTAGCGGGAGAGAGACCCAGTACTTC. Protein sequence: CASSLSGRETQYF.

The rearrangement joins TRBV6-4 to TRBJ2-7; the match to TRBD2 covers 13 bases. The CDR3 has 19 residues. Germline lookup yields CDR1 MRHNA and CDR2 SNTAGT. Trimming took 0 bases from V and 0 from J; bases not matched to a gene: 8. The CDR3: CASSDSPGLAGRSSYEQYF. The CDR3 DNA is TGTGCCAGCAGTGACTCGCCGGGACTAGCGGGAAGAAGCTCCTACGAGCAGTACTTC.

DNA for the CDR3: TGCAGCGTTGAATCTCCCGGGGATGGCTACACCTTC. Translating gives CSVESPGDGYTF. The chain recombines TRBV29-1 with TRBJ1-2, with unresolved D. The germline gives CDR1 SQVTM, CDR2 ANQGSEA. V lost 2 bases and J 6 bases, leaving 10 bases between the germline ends. This CDR3 has 12 amino acids.

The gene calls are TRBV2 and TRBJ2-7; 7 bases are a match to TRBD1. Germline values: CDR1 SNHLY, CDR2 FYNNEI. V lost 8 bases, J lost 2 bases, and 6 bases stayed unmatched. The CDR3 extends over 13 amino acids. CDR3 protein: CASRRDSPYEQYF. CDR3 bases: TGTGCCAGCCGCCGGGACAGCCCCTACGAGCAGTACTTC. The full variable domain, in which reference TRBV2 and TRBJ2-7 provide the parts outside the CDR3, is EPEVTQTPSHQVTQMGQEVILRCVPISNHLYFYWYRQILGQKVEFLVSFYNNEISEKSEIFDDQFSVERPDGSNFTLKIRSTKLEDSAMYFCASRRDSPYEQYFGPGTRLTVT.